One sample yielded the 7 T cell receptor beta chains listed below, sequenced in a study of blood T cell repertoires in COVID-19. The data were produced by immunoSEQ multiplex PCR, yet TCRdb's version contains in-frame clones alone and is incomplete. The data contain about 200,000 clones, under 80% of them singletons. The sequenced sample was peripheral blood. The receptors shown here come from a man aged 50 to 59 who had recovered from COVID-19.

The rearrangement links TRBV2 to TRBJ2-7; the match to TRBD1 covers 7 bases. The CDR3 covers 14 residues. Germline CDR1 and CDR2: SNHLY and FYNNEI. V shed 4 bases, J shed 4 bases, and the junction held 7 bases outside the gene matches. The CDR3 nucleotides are TGTGCCAGCAGTGCGGGACAGAGTTTGTACGAGCAGTACTTC. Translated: CASSAGQSLYEQYF.

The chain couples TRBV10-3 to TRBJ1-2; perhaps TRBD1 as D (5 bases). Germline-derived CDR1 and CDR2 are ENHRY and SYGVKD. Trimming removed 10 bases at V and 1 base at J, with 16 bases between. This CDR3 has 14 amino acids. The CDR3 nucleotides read TGTGCCAGCTCCTCGACAGCTAGTAACTATGGCTACACCTTC. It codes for CASSSTASNYGYTF.

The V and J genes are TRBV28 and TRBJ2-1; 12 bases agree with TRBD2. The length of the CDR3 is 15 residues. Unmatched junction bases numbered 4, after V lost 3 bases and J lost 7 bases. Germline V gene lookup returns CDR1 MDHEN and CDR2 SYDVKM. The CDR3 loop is CASSFRLAGVNEQFF. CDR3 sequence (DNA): TGTGCCAGCAGTTTTAGACTAGCGGGAGTAAATGAGCAGTTCTTC. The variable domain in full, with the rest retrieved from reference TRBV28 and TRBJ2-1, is DVKVTQSSRYLVKRTGEKVFLECVQDMDHENMFWYRQDPGLGLRLIYFSYDVKMKEKGDIPEGYSVSREKKERFSLILESASTNQTSMYLCASSFRLAGVNEQFFGPGTRLTVL.

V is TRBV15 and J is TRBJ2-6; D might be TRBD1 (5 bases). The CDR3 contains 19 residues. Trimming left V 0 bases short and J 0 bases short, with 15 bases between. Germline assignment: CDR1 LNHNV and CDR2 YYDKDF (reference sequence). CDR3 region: CATSRDWWTPSSGANVLTF. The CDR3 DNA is TGTGCCACCAGCAGAGATTGGTGGACACCTTCCTCTGGGGCCAACGTCCTGACTTTC.

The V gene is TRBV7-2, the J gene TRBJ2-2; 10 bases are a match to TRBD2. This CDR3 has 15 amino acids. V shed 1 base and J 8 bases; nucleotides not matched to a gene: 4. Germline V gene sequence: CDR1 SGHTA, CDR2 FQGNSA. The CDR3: CASSLVSGREGELFF. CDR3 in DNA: TGTGCCAGCAGCTTAGTGAGCGGGAGGGAGGGGGAGCTGTTTTTT. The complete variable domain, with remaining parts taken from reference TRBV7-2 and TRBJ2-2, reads GAGVSQSPSNKVTEKGKDVELRCDPISGHTALYWYRQSLGQGLEFLIYFQGNSAPDKSGLPSDRFSAERTGGSVSTLTIQRTQQEDSAVYLCASSLVSGREGELFFGEGSRLTVL.

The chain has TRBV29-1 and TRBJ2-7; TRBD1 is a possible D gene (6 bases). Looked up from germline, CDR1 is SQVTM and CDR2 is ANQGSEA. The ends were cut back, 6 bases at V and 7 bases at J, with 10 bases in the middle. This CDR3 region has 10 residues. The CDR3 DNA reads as TGCAGCGTCGATACAGGGGAGCAGTACTTC. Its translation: CSVDTGEQYF.

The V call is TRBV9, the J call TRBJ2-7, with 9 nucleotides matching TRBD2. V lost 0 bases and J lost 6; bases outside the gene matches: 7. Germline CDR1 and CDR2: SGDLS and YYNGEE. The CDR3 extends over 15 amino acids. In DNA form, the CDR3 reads TGTGCCAGCAGCGTAGGTGATAGCGGGAGCCCCGAGCAGTACTTC. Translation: CASSVGDSGSPEQYF. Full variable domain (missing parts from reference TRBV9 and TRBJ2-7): DSGVTQTPKHLITATGQRVTLRCSPRSGDLSVYWYQQSLDQGLQFLIQYYNGEERAKGNILERFSAQQFPDLHSELNLSSLELGDSALYFCASSVGDSGSPEQYFGPGTRLTVT.